This T cell receptor (beta chain) emerged from a study of human T cells and chemical hapten exposure. This clonotype is medium-sized. The antigen is not known. From the RACE reads, TCRdb called clonotypes with MiXCR, one entry per CDR3 protein. The table records approximately 84,000 distinct CDR3 sequences, 11% of them present only once. The CDR3 has 15 residues. The germline gives CDR1 SEHNR, CDR2 FQNEAQ (reference sequence). Trimming cost V 5 bases and J 3 bases; bases outside gene matches: 5. Time point: patch test 2, 6 weeks after DPC sensitization. Treatment denoted: therapeutic diphenylcyclopropenone sensitization with weekly scalp DPC. General study findings and limits: DPC sensitization produced no change in TCRs with frequency above 1 in 1000.

The material sequenced was whole blood, taken in connection with sensitization to the hapten diphenylcyclopropenone (DPC). This receptor was identified in a man younger than 35 with alopecia areata. Some clones in this sample may be carry-over from other donors' samples. The rearrangement links TRBV7-9 to TRBJ2-4, with 9 bases aligning to TRBD1. The CDR3 spells CASSLWDRDKNIQYF. In nucleotides, the CDR3 is TGTGCCAGCAGCCTCTGGGACAGGGACAAAAACATTCAGTACTTC.